This TCR beta chain is drawn from a study of cytomegalovirus exposure and HLA in healthy donors. Study-level points and caveats: Overall, roughly 160 TCR beta chains were annotated as cytomegalovirus-associated. In a later analysis, at a false discovery rate of 0.05, about 15,000 TCR beta sequences were associated with HLA alleles. An apparent linkage of common viral pathogens to several of the most significant clusters emerged in a later analysis.

CDR3 length: 14 amino acids. The germline V gene encodes CDR1 WSHSY and CDR2 SAAADI. V trimming: 6 bases; J trimming: 5 bases; junction bases outside the gene matches: 8. With 60 Vbeta and 13 Jbeta primers, the PCR was carried out. The protocol was immunoSEQ multiplex PCR, while the TCRdb copy is restricted to in-frame clones and leaves out a portion. This sample carries 60,000 to 70,000 clones, about 82% of them seen once, and the ten largest clones take 4% to 5.5%. On this clone itself: What it recognizes is unknown.

The sample was PBMCs. This receptor was taken from a woman aged 25 to 39 in good health and CMV-seronegative. The chain links TRBV10-2 to TRBJ1-2; 8 bases are shared with TRBD1. The CDR3: CASSEDRVGYGYTF. The DNA of the CDR3 is TGCGCCAGCAGCGAGGACAGGGTAGGGTATGGCTACACCTTC.